The 30 T cell receptor beta chains below all came from one sample that was sequenced in a study of T cells in tumors after PD-1 blockade. The data were produced by immunoSEQ multiplex PCR, yet TCRdb's version contains in-frame clones alone and is incomplete. The sample has over 10,000 clones, approximately 63% seen once. The sample was tumor tissue, taken before anti-PD-1 treatment. The receptors derive from a human donor with basal cell carcinoma.

This clone was seen a few times. The chain has TRBV29-1 and TRBJ2-1; D call uncertain. The germline V gene has CDR1 SQVTM and CDR2 ANQGSEA. Trimming stripped 6 bases from V and 7 bases from J, with 19 bases between. The CDR3 spans 14 residues. CDR3 in amino acids: CSVVTSSGRNEQFF. As DNA, the CDR3 is TGCAGCGTCGTTACCAGCTCCGGTCGGAATGAGCAGTTCTTC.

The chain combines TRBV6-2 or TRBV6-3 with TRBJ2-1, with D possibly being TRBD1 (6 bases). CDR3 length: 16 residues. V shed 5 bases and J shed 0 bases, with 14 bases lying between them. Germline V gives CDR1 MNHEY, CDR2 SVGEGT. The DNA for the CDR3 is TGTGCCAGCAGTCCGGGACAAAGAAGCTCCTACAATGAGCAGTTCTTC. Encoded protein: CASSPGQRSSYNEQFF.

This chain uses TRBV28 with TRBJ2-1; D is unresolved. The CDR3 is made up of 12 amino acids. Germline V gene data show CDR1 as MDHEN and CDR2 as SYDVKM. V was cut by 3 bases and J by 12 bases, with 12 bases left in between. The CDR3 nucleotides are TGTGCCAGCAGTTTCCGGGCCGACGGGCAGTTCTTC. It encodes CASSFRADGQFF. The full variable domain, with the rest looked up from reference TRBV28 and TRBJ2-1, is DVKVTQSSRYLVKRTGEKVFLECVQDMDHENMFWYRQDPGLGLRLIYFSYDVKMKEKGDIPEGYSVSREKKERFSLILESASTNQTSMYLCASSFRADGQFFGPGTRLTVL.

This clone was observed a handful of times. CDR3 DNA: TGTGCCAGCAGCCTTACCTCTACGGGACCTAATGAAAAACTGTTTTTT. Translation gives CASSLTSTGPNEKLFF. V gene TRBV3-1 (or the pseudogene TRBV3-2) combines with J gene TRBJ1-4, with D maybe TRBD1 (5 bases). Trimming cost V 4 bases and J 3 bases, with 15 bases left between them. This CDR3 has 16 amino acids. The germline gives CDR1 LGHDT, CDR2 YNNKEL (reference sequence).

This clone occurred a few times. This chain connects TRBV19 to TRBJ2-2; tentatively, D is TRBD1 (6 bases). The CDR3 loop spans 16 amino acids. Per the germline V gene, CDR1 is LNHDA and CDR2 is SQIVND (reference sequence). Trimming took off 6 bases at V and 0 bases at J, with 14 bases between the two ends. CDR3 protein: CASRKGELANTGELFF. CDR3 DNA sequence: TGTGCCAGTAGAAAGGGGGAACTCGCGAACACCGGGGAGCTGTTTTTT.

Only a few counts were recorded for this clone. The chain links TRBV19 to TRBJ1-3; TRBD1 matches at 7 bases. CDR1 and CDR2 from the germline V gene are LNHDA and SQIVND (reference sequence). The CDR3 runs to 16 residues. V lost 4 bases to trimming and J lost 0 bases; unmatched junction nucleotides: 6. Written as DNA, the CDR3 is TGTGCCAGTAGTAACAGGGGTAGGGGCTCTGGAAACACCATATATTTT. Residues: CASSNRGRGSGNTIYF.

V usage is TRBV3-1 (or the pseudogene TRBV3-2) and J usage is TRBJ2-1, with D possibly TRBD2 on 6 matching bases. Germline CDR1 and CDR2: LGHDT and YNNKEL (reference sequence). The CDR3 extends over 14 amino acids. Deletions cut 2 bases from V and 10 bases from J, with 15 bases between. In DNA form, the CDR3 reads TGTGCCAGCAGCCAATCGGGGTCCGGGGGAGAGCAGTTCTTC. It yields the protein CASSQSGSGGEQFF.

In its sample, this clone is medium-sized. V usage is TRBV7-3 and J usage is TRBJ2-3; 14 bases align to TRBD2. Looked up from germline, CDR1 is SGHTA and CDR2 is FQGTGA. The V and J ends lost 7 bases and 0 bases, in that order; junction bases with no gene match: 9. The CDR3 sequence is 18 residues long. CDR3 region: CASNERTSGGISTDTQYF. CDR3 coding DNA: TGTGCCAGCAACGAACGGACTAGCGGGGGGATTAGCACAGATACGCAGTATTTT.

This chain connects TRBV18 to TRBJ2-1; 7 nucleotides agree with TRBD2. The CDR3 covers 15 residues. Germline V gene lookup returns CDR1 KGHSH and CDR2 LQKENI. J lost 9 bases, V lost 1 base, and 9 bases had no gene match. As DNA, the CDR3 is TGTGCCAGCTCACCACTTCCTAGCGGAATGGGTGAGCAGTTCTTC. Encoded protein: CASSPLPSGMGEQFF.

The chain combines TRBV6-2 or TRBV6-3 with TRBJ2-3; D unresolved. CDR3 length: 16 residues. The ends were cut back, 6 bases at V and 0 bases at J, with 16 bases in the middle. CDR1 MNHEY and CDR2 SVGEGT come from the germline V gene. CDR3: CASSPKRTLSTDTQYF. The CDR3 nucleotides are TGTGCCAGCAGCCCCAAGAGGACCCTGAGCACAGATACGCAGTATTTT.

Relative to its sample, this clone is large. This chain uses TRBV19 with TRBJ2-1; 9 bases map to TRBD2. CDR1 is LNHDA, CDR2 SQIVND, per germline (reference sequence). The CDR3 covers 14 residues. V was pared by 5 bases and J by 1 base, with 0 bases of the junction left unmatched. The chain's CDR3 is CASSLAGSYNEQFF. In DNA form, the CDR3 reads TGTGCCAGTAGTCTAGCGGGGTCCTACAATGAGCAGTTCTTC. Variable domain in full (rest from reference TRBV19 and TRBJ2-1): DGGITQSPKYLFRKEGQNVTLSCEQNLNHDAMYWYRQDPGQGLRLIYYSQIVNDFQKGDIAEGYSVSREKKESFPLTVTSAQKNPTAFYLCASSLAGSYNEQFFGPGTRLTVL.

V usage is TRBV30 and J usage is TRBJ2-6; D not certain. CDR1 is GTSNPN and CDR2 is SVGIG in the germline V gene (reference sequence). Trimming shortened V by 0 bases and J by 0 bases, and 9 bases separated the two germline ends. There are 16 residues in the CDR3. DNA for the CDR3: TGTGCCTGGAGTGTACCCCACACCTCTGGGGCCAACGTCCTGACTTTC. This codes for CAWSVPHTSGANVLTF.

This clone is categorized as medium-sized. The V and J genes are TRBV30 and TRBJ2-5; 7 bases are shared with TRBD2. J lost 0 bases, V lost 3 bases, and 16 bases had no gene match. Per germline, CDR1 GTSNPN and CDR2 SVGIG (reference sequence). This CDR3 spans 18 amino acids. CDR3 protein: CAWRRAGLAAPNQETQYF. The CDR3 bases are TGTGCCTGGAGGAGGGCGGGCCTAGCGGCCCCTAACCAAGAGACCCAGTACTTC.

The chain combines TRBV21-1 with TRBJ1-5; TRBD1 is taken as the D call from the table, unchecked against the DNA. TRBV21-1 is marked as a pseudogene. The CDR3 runs to 17 residues. The CDR3 nucleotides are TGTGCCAGCAGCAGACCGGGACAGGGGGCTGGAAATCAGCCCCAGCATTTT. This codes for CASSRPGQGAGNQPQHF.

This clone has just a few counts. The rearrangement joins TRBV28 to TRBJ2-7, with D tentatively TRBD1 (5 bases). Trimming shortened V by 5 bases and J by 0 bases, and 8 bases separated the two germline ends. CDR3 length equals 13 residues. The germline V gene has CDR1 MDHEN and CDR2 SYDVKM. In nucleotides, the CDR3 is TGTGCCAGCAGTCTGACAGACTCCTACGAGCAGTACTTC. Protein product: CASSLTDSYEQYF. The variable domain in full, completed from reference TRBV28 and TRBJ2-7, reads DVKVTQSSRYLVKRTGEKVFLECVQDMDHENMFWYRQDPGLGLRLIYFSYDVKMKEKGDIPEGYSVSREKKERFSLILESASTNQTSMYLCASSLTDSYEQYFGPGTRLTVT.

This chain joins TRBV6-2 or TRBV6-3 and TRBJ1-1; possibly TRBD1 for D (5 bases). V dropped 0 bases and J dropped 0 bases, with 8 bases sitting between them. This CDR3 has 15 residues. Looked up from germline, CDR1 is MNHEY and CDR2 is SVGEGT. CDR3 residues: CASSYSGGVNTEAFF. CDR3 sequence (DNA): TGTGCCAGCAGTTACTCGGGGGGAGTGAACACTGAAGCTTTCTTT.

The chain is built from TRBV19 and TRBJ2-1, with D unresolved. The CDR3 covers 16 residues. V lost 10 bases to trimming and J lost 2 bases, with 21 bases between them. Germline lookup yields CDR1 LNHDA and CDR2 SQIVND (reference sequence). The CDR3 is CATSKGPLQTYNEQFF. DNA of the CDR3: TGTGCCACGTCCAAGGGCCCGCTACAAACCTACAATGAGCAGTTCTTC.

Only one count was recorded for this clone. The chain couples TRBV19 to TRBJ1-6; D is perhaps TRBD1 (5 bases). CDR1 LNHDA and CDR2 SQIVND come from the germline V gene (reference sequence). The CDR3 runs 15 residues. V shed 7 bases and J shed 7 bases, with 17 bases lying between them. The CDR3 DNA follows: TGTGCCAGTACCCTCAGGCGACAGAACAATTCACCCCTCCACTTT. Translating gives CASTLRRQNNSPLHF.

This clone was seen a few times. The rearrangement links TRBV7-2 to TRBJ2-3; 12 bases are a match to TRBD1. Germline loops: CDR1 SGHTA, CDR2 FQGNSA. The CDR3 runs 13 residues. V was clipped by 5 bases and J by 12 bases; unmatched bases: 6. The CDR3 bases are TGTGCCAGCAGCGGGACAGGGGGCGGTTTACAGTATTTT. Amino acids: CASSGTGGGLQYF.

This clone was observed a handful of times. The V gene is TRBV10-1, the J gene TRBJ2-3; unclear D gene. Germline V CDR1 and CDR2: WNHNN, SYGVQD (reference sequence). The V and J ends lost 9 bases and 0 bases respectively, with 16 bases between them. CDR3 length equals 15 residues. DNA of the CDR3: TGCGCCAGACTTGCCGGGTACTCTAGCACAGATACGCAGTATTTT. Translation gives CARLAGYSSTDTQYF.

The rearrangement joins TRBV27 to TRBJ2-7; D is uncertain. CDR3 length: 16 amino acids. V lost 5 bases to trimming and J lost 3 bases, with 20 bases between them. Germline V gene data show CDR1 as MNHEY and CDR2 as SMNVEV (reference sequence). Written as DNA, the CDR3 is TGTGCCAGCAGTCCCTGGACCCTCCGCCGTTACTACGAGCAGTACTTC. It codes for CASSPWTLRRYYEQYF.

This chain connects TRBV7-9 to TRBJ1-2, with a possible D match to TRBD1 (6 bases). Trimming took off 5 bases at V and 4 bases at J, with 17 bases between the two ends. This CDR3 spans 15 amino acids. Germline V lookup: CDR1 SEHNR, CDR2 FQNEAQ (reference sequence). CDR3 in amino acids: CASSRRNQGSYGYTF. The CDR3 nucleotides are TGTGCCAGCAGCCGGAGGAACCAGGGGAGCTATGGCTACACCTTC.

V and J are TRBV5-1 and TRBJ2-7; 9 bases match TRBD2. In germline, CDR1 is SGHRS, CDR2 YFSETQ. V shed 2 bases and J 2 bases; nucleotides not matched to a gene: 5. The CDR3 has 15 amino acids. CDR3 coding DNA: TGCGCCAGCAGCTTCGGTAGCGGGAGTGCCTACGAGCAGTACTTC. This sequence encodes CASSFGSGSAYEQYF.

The chain carries TRBV6-2 or TRBV6-3 and TRBJ2-1, with 8 bases that match TRBD1. This CDR3 has 11 amino acids. Germline V gene lookup returns CDR1 MNHEY and CDR2 SVGEGT. Trimming took 5 bases from V and 14 from J; bases not matched to a gene: 5. The CDR3 spells CASSRSGGKFF. In nucleotides, the CDR3 is TGTGCCAGCAGTCGGTCAGGGGGCAAGTTCTTC.

The V call is TRBV2, the J call TRBJ1-5; a weak D match, TRBD1 (5 bases). From germline, CDR1 is SNHLY and CDR2 FYNNEI. CDR3 length: 15 amino acids. V lost 3 bases and J lost 7, with 16 bases in between. This CDR3 reads CASSESGGREQPQHF. The CDR3 nucleotides read TGTGCCAGCAGTGAGTCGGGGGGAAGAGAACAGCCCCAGCATTTT.

Only a few counts were recorded for this clone. The chain combines TRBV4-3 with TRBJ2-4, with D unresolved. The CDR3 is 14 residues long. With 2 bases removed from V and 7 bases from J, the gap between germline ends came to 12 bases. CDR1 LGHNA and CDR2 YSLEER come from the germline V gene. CDR3 protein: CASSQSTRQNIQYF. CDR3 DNA: TGCGCCAGCAGCCAATCGACACGGCAGAACATTCAGTACTTC.

V is TRBV19 and J is TRBJ2-3, with TRBD2 matching over 9 bases. This CDR3 has 17 amino acids. Germline assignment: CDR1 LNHDA and CDR2 SQIVND (reference sequence). The V gene end was trimmed by 1 base and the J gene end by 2 bases; junction bases not matched to a gene: 7. CDR3 bases: TGTGCCAGTAGTATAGCCCGCGGGGGGGGGAACACAGATACGCAGTATTTT. Its protein product is CASSIARGGGNTDTQYF.

This chain's CDR3 is CSVLSGGIGEQYF. The CDR3 coding sequence is TGCAGCGTTCTTAGCGGGGGAATAGGGGAGCAGTACTTC. V gene TRBV29-1 combines with J gene TRBJ2-7; 9 nucleotides agree with TRBD2. This CDR3 is 13 amino acids long. Germline V gene data show CDR1 as SQVTM and CDR2 as ANQGSEA. J gave up 7 bases and V 5 bases, and 9 bases lay outside the gene matches.

The CDR3 region has the DNA TGTGCCAGCAGCCGGCCACAGAACACTGAAGCTTTCTTT. Protein product: CASSRPQNTEAFF. V gene TRBV7-8 combines with J gene TRBJ1-1; D gene unclear. Deletions cut 5 bases from V and 1 base from J, with 8 bases between. Germline V gene data show CDR1 as SGHVS and CDR2 as FQNEAQ. This CDR3 comprises 13 residues.

The gene calls are TRBV6-2 or TRBV6-3 and TRBJ2-1; no definite D call. The length of the CDR3 is 11 residues. Germline V gene lookup returns CDR1 MNHEY and CDR2 SVGEGT. Trimming took off 2 bases at V and 6 bases at J, with 2 bases between the two ends. The CDR3 DNA reads as TGTGCCAGCAGTTACCCCAATGAGCAGTTCTTC. This gives the protein CASSYPNEQFF.